A single T cell receptor (beta chain) is shown here with its context. These data belong to a study of blood T cell repertoires in COVID-19. The overall study: Italy, Spain and the United States were the sources of the convalescent and acute COVID-19 samples. Nucleic acid was either cDNA or gDNA, and it came from T cells, B-cell-depleted T cells, or PBMCs.

In the original processing: Counts of nucleated cells, estimated from reference gene primer amplification, were obtained. This table comes from immunoSEQ multiplex PCR, and its TCRdb copy is limited to in-frame clones, with some not included. The V and J calls and clone size come from that table; D and trimming were worked out from the DNA. The data show approximately 110,000 clones, 55% to 75% seen once. Sequenced sample: peripheral blood. The sequence was collected from a human donor with acute or convalescent COVID-19. The donor label of this sample is uncertain.

The CDR3 DNA reads TGTGCCAGCAGCCCGCTGGGGGGGGCGAGGGACACTGAAGCTTTCTTT. It yields the protein CASSPLGGARDTEAFF. The rearrangement uses TRBV4-2 and TRBJ1-1; tentative D call: TRBD1 (6 bases). CDR3 length equals 16 residues. The V and J ends lost 4 bases and 3 bases respectively, with 18 bases between them. The germline gives CDR1 LGHNA, CDR2 YNFKEQ.